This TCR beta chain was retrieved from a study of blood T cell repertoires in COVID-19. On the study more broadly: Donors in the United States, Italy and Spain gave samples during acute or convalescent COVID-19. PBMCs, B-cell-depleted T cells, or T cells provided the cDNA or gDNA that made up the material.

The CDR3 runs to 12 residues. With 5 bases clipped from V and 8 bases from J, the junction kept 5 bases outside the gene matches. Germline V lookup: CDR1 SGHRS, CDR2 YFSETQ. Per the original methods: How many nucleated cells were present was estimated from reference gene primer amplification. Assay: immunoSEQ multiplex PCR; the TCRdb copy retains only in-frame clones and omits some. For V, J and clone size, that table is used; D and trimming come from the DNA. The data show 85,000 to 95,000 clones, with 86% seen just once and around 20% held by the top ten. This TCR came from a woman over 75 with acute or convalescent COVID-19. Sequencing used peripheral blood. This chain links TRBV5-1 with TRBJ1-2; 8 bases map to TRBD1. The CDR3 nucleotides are TGCGCCAGCAGACATACAGGGGGAGGCTACACCTTC. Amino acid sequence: CASRHTGGGYTF.